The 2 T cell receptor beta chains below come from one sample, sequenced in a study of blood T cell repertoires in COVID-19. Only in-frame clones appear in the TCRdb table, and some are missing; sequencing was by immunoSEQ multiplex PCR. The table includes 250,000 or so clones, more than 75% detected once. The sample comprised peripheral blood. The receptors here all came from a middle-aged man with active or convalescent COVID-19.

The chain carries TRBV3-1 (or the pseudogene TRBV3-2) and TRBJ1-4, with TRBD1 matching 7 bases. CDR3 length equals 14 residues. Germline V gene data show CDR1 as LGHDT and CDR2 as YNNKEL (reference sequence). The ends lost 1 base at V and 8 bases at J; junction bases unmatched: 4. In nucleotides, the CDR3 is TGTGCCAGCAGCCAAGTCAGGGGGGTCGAAAAACTGTTTTTT. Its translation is CASSQVRGVEKLFF.

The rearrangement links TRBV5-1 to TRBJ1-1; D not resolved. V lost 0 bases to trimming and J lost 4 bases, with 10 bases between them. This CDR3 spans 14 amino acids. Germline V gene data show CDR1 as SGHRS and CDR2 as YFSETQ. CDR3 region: CASSLDRFSTEAFF. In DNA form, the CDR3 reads TGCGCCAGCAGCTTGGATCGGTTCTCCACTGAAGCTTTCTTT.